These T cell receptor beta chains were read from a single sample in a study of cytomegalovirus exposure and HLA in healthy donors. TCRdb's table, derived via immunoSEQ multiplex PCR, lists solely in-frame clones and lacks some. The data hold about 120,000 clones, with about 83% observed a single time. Material for sequencing was PBMCs. These receptors all come from a woman aged 40 to 50 in good health and CMV-seropositive. CDR3s include the opening cysteine and the closing phenylalanine or tryptophan. A D gene is named only where the DNA matches it firmly. Clone size appears in some rows only: once, few, many, or a class for an expanded clone.

TRBJ2-7	TRBV5-1	TRBD1	.	TGCGCTAGCAGCGTAGCACAGGGGGAGGTCTACGAGCAGTACTTC	CASSVAQGEVYEQYF
TRBJ2-1	TRBV9	TRBD1	.	TGTGCCACCCCCTCGGACAGGAGCTCCTACAATGAGCAGTTCTTC	CATPSDRSSYNEQFF
TRBJ2-1	TRBV18	TRBD2	.	TGTGCCAGCTCACCAAGAGCGGGAGTTCCTTACAATGAGCAGTTCTTC	CASSPRAGVPYNEQFF
TRBJ2-5	TRBV6-1	TRBD2	.	TGTGCCAGCAGCGAACCGGGACGCGGGAGGGAGACCCAGTACTTC	CASSEPGRGRETQYF
TRBJ1-1	TRBV6-4	.	.	TGTGCCAGCAGTGAAGGGGAGAACACTGAAGCTTTCTTT	CASSEGENTEAFF
TRBJ1-1	TRBV30	TRBD1	.	TGTGCCTGGAGTGGTTTAGGGACAGGGGCGTTGAACACTGAAGCTTTCTTT	CAWSGLGTGALNTEAFF
TRBJ1-1	TRBV19	.	.	TGTGCCAGTAGTCCCAGGGGAGATGGTGAAGCTTTCTTT	CASSPRGDGEAFF
TRBJ1-2	TRBV29-1	TRBD1	.	TGCAGCGCCCAACCCACCGGGACAGTCAGCGGCTACACCTTC	CSAQPTGTVSGYTF
TRBJ2-7	TRBV2	.	few	TGTGCCAGCAGTGAAGCTCGGGGTGGTAGCTCCTACGAGCAGTACTTC	CASSEARGGSSYEQYF
TRBJ1-4	TRBV5-1	TRBD1	.	TGCGCCAGCAGGCTGGATACAGGGGGCGAAAAACTGTTTTTT	CASRLDTGGEKLFF
TRBJ1-5	TRBV6-6	.	.	TGTGCCAGCGGAGGGGCGGATAGCAATCAGCCCCAGCATTTT	CASGGADSNQPQHF
TRBJ2-1	TRBV5-1	.	.	TGCGCCAGCAGCCCGTACCCGGCGGATGAGCAGTTCTTC	CASSPYPADEQFF
TRBJ2-5	TRBV9	TRBD1	.	TGTGCCAGCAGCGTAGGGACAGGGGGGCAAGAGACCCAGTACTTC	CASSVGTGGQETQYF
TRBJ2-6	TRBV7-3	TRBD1	.	TGTGCCAGCAGCTCGGGACAGGGGACCAACGTCCTGACTTTC	CASSSGQGTNVLTF
TRBJ1-3	TRBV7-2	TRBD1	.	TGTGCCAGCAGCTTATTAGGGGGCAGGGCCTTTGGAAACACCATATATTTT	CASSLLGGRAFGNTIYF
TRBJ2-3	TRBV5-5	.	.	TGTGCCAGCAGCTTGTGGCAGTCAGGGGATACGCAGTATTTT	CASSLWQSGDTQYF
TRBJ1-2	TRBV9	.	.	TGTGCCAGCAGCTCGACGGACAAGAACTATGGCTACACCTTC	CASSSTDKNYGYTF
TRBJ2-7	TRBV4-3	TRBD1	once	TGCGCCAGCAGCCGAGGGACAGGGAGCTCCTACGAGCAGTACTTC	CASSRGTGSSYEQYF
TRBJ2-7	TRBV7-6	.	.	TGTGCCAGCAGCTTAGACATCTCCTACGAGCAGTACTTC	CASSLDISYEQYF
TRBJ2-7	TRBV6-6	TRBD2	once	TGTGCCAGCAGACTAACTAGCGGGAGGAGTTTGTACGAGCAGTACTTC	CASRLTSGRSLYEQYF
TRBJ2-1	TRBV4-3	.	.	TGCGCCAGCAGCCAAGAACGATTGCGGAATGAGCAGTTCTTC	CASSQERLRNEQFF
TRBJ1-5	TRBV6-1	.	.	TGTGCCAGCAGAGACACAGGAAACAATCAGCCCCAGCATTTT	CASRDTGNNQPQHF
TRBJ2-7	TRBV4-3	.	once	TGCGCCAGCAGCCAAGACCTATACTCCTACGAGCAGTACTTC	CASSQDLYSYEQYF
TRBJ2-1	TRBV19	TRBD2	few	TGTGCCAGTAGAGCGAGCGGGGGGGATTACAATGAGCAGTTCTTC	CASRASGGDYNEQFF
TRBJ2-1	TRBV13	.	.	TGTGCCAGCAGCTTAGGGGCTCTGTCTAGCCGGGGTGAGCAGTTCTTC	CASSLGALSSRGEQFF
TRBJ2-5	TRBV5-4	TRBD1	.	TGTGCCAGCAGCTTACAGGGGGCAAAAGAGACCCAGTACTTC	CASSLQGAKETQYF
TRBJ2-3	TRBV9	TRBD2	.	TGTGCCAGCAGCGTAGGTAGCGGGAGTAGCACAGATACGCAGTATTTT	CASSVGSGSSTDTQYF
TRBJ1-2	TRBV6-5	.	.	TGTGCCAGCAGTTACTCTGACTCGTATGGCTACACCTTC	CASSYSDSYGYTF
TRBJ2-5	TRBV9	.	.	TGTGCCAGTTCCCTGGGAGGTAAAGAGACCCAGTACTTC	CASSLGGKETQYF
TRBJ2-7	TRBV7-2	TRBD1	.	TGTGCCAGCAGCCCTCGACAGGGATCCTACGAGCAGTACTTC	CASSPRQGSYEQYF
TRBJ1-1	TRBV2	.	.	TGTGCCAGCAGTGTGGCCCAACTGAACACTGAAGCTTTCTTT	CASSVAQLNTEAFF
TRBJ1-2	TRBV7-2	TRBD1	once	TGTGCCAGCAGCCAGCTCCCAGGGGGCGTTTTTGGCTACACCTTC	CASSQLPGGVFGYTF
TRBJ1-1	TRBV5-1	.	.	TGCGCCAGCAGCCCCGGGAAGAACACTGAAGCTTTCTTT	CASSPGKNTEAFF
TRBJ2-3	TRBV7-2	TRBD2	few	TGTGCCAGCAGCTTGACTAGCGGGAGTTCAGATACGCAGTATTTT	CASSLTSGSSDTQYF
TRBJ2-7	TRBV30	.	few	TGTGCCTGGCGCGAGGGAGCCTACGAGCAGTACTTC	CAWREGAYEQYF
TRBJ2-2	TRBV5-1	TRBD2	.	TGCGCCAGTACTAGCGGGAGGGACACTGGGGAGCTGTTTTTT	CASTSGRDTGELFF
TRBJ2-7	TRBV27	TRBD1	.	TGTGCCAGCAGCCACAGGGGGTTTGGGTACGAGCAGTACTTC	CASSHRGFGYEQYF
TRBJ2-4	TRBV4-3	.	few	TGCGCCAGCAACCAATCTAGGTCCAAAAACATTCAGTACTTC	CASNQSRSKNIQYF
TRBJ1-1	TRBV11-2	.	.	TGTGCCAGCAGCTTCCAAAGGAGTGAAGCTTTCTTT	CASSFQRSEAFF
TRBJ1-1	TRBV2	.	.	TGTGCCAGCAGTGGGGAGTTCAGTGAAGCTTTCTTT	CASSGEFSEAFF
TRBJ2-3	TRBV9	TRBD1	.	TGTGCCAGCACCCCAACAGGGGGCAGTACAGATACGCAGTATTTT	CASTPTGGSTDTQYF
TRBJ2-7	TRBV7-9	.	.	TGTGCCAGCAGCTTAATTGGCCAGGCCGAGCAGTACTTC	CASSLIGQAEQYF
TRBJ2-1	TRBV4-2	.	.	TGTGCCAGCAGCAAAGATCAGAGGAATGAGCAGTTCTTC	CASSKDQRNEQFF
TRBJ2-7	TRBV5-8	TRBD1	.	TGTGCCAGCAGCTTGGGACAGGGGTTCCACGAGCAGTACTTC	CASSLGQGFHEQYF
TRBJ2-5	TRBV9	TRBD2	.	TGTGCCAGCGGTCCGGGGGGAATAGAGACCCAGTACTTC	CASGPGGIETQYF
TRBJ2-2	TRBV6-4	TRBD2	.	TGTGCCACCCCGAGGTGCGGGGGGGCCGCTCCCTGTTGGAACACCGGGGAGCTGTTTTTT	CATPRCGGAAPCWNTGELFF
TRBJ2-7	TRBV6-1	TRBD2	.	TGTGCCAGCAGTCCGGGACTAGCGGATTACGAGCAGTACTTC	CASSPGLADYEQYF
TRBJ2-3	TRBV29-1	TRBD2	.	TGCAGCGGGACTAGCGCGGATACGCAGTATTTT	CSGTSADTQYF
TRBJ2-5	TRBV6-6	.	.	TGTGCCAGCAGTTTCGGGGAGGTACAAGAGACCCAGTACTTC	CASSFGEVQETQYF
TRBJ2-1	TRBV5-4	TRBD2	.	TGTGCCAGCAGCCTGTGGACTAGCGGGTATTCCTACAATGAGCAGTTCTTC	CASSLWTSGYSYNEQFF